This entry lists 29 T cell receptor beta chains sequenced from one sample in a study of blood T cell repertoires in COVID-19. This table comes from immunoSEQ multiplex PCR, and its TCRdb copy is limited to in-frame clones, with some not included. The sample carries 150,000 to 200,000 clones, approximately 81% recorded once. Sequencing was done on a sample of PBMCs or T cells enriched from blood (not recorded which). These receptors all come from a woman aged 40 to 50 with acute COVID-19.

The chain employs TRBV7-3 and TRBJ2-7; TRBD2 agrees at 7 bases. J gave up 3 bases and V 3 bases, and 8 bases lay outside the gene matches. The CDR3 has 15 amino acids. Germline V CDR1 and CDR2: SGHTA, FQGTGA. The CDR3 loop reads CASSFSGGSGYEQYF. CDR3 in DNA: TGTGCCAGCAGCTTCAGTGGCGGGAGTGGCTACGAGCAGTACTTC.

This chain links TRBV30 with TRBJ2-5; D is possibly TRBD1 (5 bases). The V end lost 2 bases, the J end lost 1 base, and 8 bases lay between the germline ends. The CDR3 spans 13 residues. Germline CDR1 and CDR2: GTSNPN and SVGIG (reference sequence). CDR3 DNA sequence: TGTGCCTGGAGTTGGGGCGGCCAAGAGACCCAGTACTTC. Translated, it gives CAWSWGGQETQYF.

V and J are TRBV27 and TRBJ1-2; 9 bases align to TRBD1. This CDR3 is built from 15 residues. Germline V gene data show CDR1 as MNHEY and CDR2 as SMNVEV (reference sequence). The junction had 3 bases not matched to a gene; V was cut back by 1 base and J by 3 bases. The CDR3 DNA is TGTGCCAGCAGTTTATGGGGACAGGGCTACTATGGCTACACCTTC. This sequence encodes CASSLWGQGYYGYTF.

The CDR3 DNA is TGTGCCAGCAGCCCAAGCACGACAGGGGGCTACACCGGGGAGCTGTTTTTT. This gives the protein CASSPSTTGGYTGELFF. The V gene is TRBV11-2, the J gene TRBJ2-2; 10 positions agree with TRBD1. The CDR3 runs 17 residues. Germline CDR1 SGHAT, CDR2 FQNNGV. Trimming at V came to 5 bases and at J to 3 bases, leaving 9 bases not matched to a gene.

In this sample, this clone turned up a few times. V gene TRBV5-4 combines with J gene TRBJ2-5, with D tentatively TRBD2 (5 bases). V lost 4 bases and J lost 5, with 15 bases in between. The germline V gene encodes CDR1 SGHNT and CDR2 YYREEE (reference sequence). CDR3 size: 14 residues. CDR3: CASSRAGSGETQYF. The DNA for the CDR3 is TGTGCCAGCAGCCGGGCGGGTTCGGGGGAGACCCAGTACTTC.

The CDR3 region has the DNA TGTGCCAGCAGCCAACAGGGGTACGAGCAGTACGTC. It translates to CASSQQGYEQYV. The chain joins TRBV3-1 (or the pseudogene TRBV3-2) to TRBJ2-7, with a weak D call TRBD1 (6 bases). This CDR3 has 12 amino acids. CDR1 LGHDT and CDR2 YNNKEL come from the germline V gene (reference sequence). Trimming pared 2 bases from V and 4 bases from J, leaving 6 bases between.

DNA for the CDR3: TGTGCCAGCAGTTCGCCTACGGGACAGAGCACAGATACGCAGTATTTT. This encodes CASSSPTGQSTDTQYF. The V call is TRBV5-4, the J call TRBJ2-3; 7 bases are shared with TRBD1. Trimming removed 5 bases from V and 0 bases from J; junction bases left unmatched: 9. Germline V gives CDR1 SGHNT, CDR2 YYREEE (reference sequence). This CDR3 spans 16 amino acids.

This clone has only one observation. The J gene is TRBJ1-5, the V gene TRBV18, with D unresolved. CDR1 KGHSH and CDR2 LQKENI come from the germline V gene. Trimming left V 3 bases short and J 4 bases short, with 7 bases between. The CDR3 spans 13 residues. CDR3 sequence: CASSPEVNQPQHF. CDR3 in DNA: TGTGCCAGCTCACCGGAGGTGAATCAGCCCCAGCATTTT.

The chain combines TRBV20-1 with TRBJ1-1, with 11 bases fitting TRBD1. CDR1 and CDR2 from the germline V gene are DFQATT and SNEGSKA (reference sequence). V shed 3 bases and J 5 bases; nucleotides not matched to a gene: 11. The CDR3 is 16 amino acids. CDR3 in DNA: TGCAGTGCTAGTCCCCGACTTGGACAGGGGGCGACTGAAGCTTTCTTT. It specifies CSASPRLGQGATEAFF.

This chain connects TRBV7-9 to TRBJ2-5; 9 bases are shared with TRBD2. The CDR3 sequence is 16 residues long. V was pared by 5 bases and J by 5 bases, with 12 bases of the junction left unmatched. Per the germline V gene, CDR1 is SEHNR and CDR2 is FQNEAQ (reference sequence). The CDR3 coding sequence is TGTGCCAGCAGCCGGAGGGGACTAGCCGGGGCGGAGACCCAGTACTTC. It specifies CASSRRGLAGAETQYF.

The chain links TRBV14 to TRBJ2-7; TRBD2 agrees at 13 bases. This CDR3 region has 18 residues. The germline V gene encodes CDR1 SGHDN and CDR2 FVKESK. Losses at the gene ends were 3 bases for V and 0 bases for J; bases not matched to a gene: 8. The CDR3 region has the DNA TGTGCCAGCAGCCAGGGACTAGCGGGGAGTTATAGCTCCTACGAGCAGTACGTC. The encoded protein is CASSQGLAGSYSSYEQYV.

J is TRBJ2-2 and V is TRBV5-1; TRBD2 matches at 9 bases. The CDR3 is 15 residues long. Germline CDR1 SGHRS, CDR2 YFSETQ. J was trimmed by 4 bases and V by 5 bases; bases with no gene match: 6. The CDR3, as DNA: TGCGCCAGCAGGCTAGCGGGGCAGGTCACCGGGGAGCTGTTTTTT. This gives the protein CASRLAGQVTGELFF.

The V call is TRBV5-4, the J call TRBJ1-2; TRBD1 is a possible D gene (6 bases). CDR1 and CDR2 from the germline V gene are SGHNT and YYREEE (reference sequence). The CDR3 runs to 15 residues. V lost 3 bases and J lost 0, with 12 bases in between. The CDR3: CASSSPDRANYGYTF. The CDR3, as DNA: TGTGCCAGCAGCTCCCCGGACAGAGCTAACTATGGCTACACCTTC.

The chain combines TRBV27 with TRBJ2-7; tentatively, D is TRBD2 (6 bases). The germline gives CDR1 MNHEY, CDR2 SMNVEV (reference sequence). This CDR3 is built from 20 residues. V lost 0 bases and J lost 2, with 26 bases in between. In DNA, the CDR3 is TGTGCCAGCAGTTTATCGATCTCCCCCGAGGAGGGGACCCGACCCTACGAGCAGTACTTC. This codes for CASSLSISPEEGTRPYEQYF.

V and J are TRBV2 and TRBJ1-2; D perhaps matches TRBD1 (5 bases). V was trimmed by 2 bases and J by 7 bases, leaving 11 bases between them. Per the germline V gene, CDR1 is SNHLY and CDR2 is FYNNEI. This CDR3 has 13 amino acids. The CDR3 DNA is TGTGCCAGCAGTGAAACCAGGGAAGGTGGCTACACCTTC. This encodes CASSETREGGYTF.

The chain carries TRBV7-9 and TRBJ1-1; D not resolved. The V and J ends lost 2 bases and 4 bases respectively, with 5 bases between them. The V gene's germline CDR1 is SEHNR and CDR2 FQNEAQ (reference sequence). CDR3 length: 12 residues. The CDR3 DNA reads TGTGCCAGCAGCTTATTCGGCACTGAAGCTTTCTTT. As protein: CASSLFGTEAFF.

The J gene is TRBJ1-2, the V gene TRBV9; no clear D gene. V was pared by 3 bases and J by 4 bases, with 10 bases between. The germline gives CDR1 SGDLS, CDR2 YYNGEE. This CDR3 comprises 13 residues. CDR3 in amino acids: CASSESEGYGYTF. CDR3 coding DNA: TGTGCCAGCAGCGAAAGCGAGGGCTATGGCTACACCTTC.

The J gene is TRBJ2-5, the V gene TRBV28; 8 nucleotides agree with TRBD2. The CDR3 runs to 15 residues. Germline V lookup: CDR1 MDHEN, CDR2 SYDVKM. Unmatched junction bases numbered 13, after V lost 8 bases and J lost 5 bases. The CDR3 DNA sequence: TGTGCCAGCGTCTTCCGGGAGGGTGCGCAGGAGACCCAGTACTTC. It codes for CASVFREGAQETQYF.

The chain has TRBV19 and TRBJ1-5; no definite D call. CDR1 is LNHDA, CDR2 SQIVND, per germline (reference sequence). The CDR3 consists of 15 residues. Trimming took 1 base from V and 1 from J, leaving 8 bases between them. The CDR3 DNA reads TGTGCCAGTAGTATAGGTAAAATGAGCAATCAGCCCCAGCATTTT. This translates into CASSIGKMSNQPQHF.

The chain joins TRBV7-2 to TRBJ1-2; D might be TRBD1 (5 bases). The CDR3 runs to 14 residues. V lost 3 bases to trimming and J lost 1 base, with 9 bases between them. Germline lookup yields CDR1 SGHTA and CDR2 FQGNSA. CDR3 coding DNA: TGTGCCAGCAGCTTCTCGGGGGGTAACTATGGCTACACCTTC. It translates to CASSFSGGNYGYTF.

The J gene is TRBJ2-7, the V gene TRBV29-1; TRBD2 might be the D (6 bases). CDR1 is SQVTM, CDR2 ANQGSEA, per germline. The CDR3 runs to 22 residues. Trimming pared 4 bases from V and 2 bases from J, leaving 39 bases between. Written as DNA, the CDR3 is TGCAGCGTTGCAATAAGAACCCATAACTCCGGTGTGAGGTTAGCGGCCACCTACGAGCAGTACTTC. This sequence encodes CSVAIRTHNSGVRLAATYEQYF.

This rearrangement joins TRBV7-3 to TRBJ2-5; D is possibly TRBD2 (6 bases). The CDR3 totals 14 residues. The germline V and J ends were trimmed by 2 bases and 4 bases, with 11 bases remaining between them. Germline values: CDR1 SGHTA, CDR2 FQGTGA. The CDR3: CASSLAGKRETQYF. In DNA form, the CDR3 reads TGTGCCAGCAGCTTAGCGGGAAAAAGAGAGACCCAGTACTTC.

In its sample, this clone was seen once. Here the CDR3 reads CASSFSGALSETQYF. The CDR3, as DNA: TGTGCCAGCAGTTTTAGCGGGGCCCTCTCGGAGACCCAGTACTTC. This chain connects TRBV2 to TRBJ2-5, with TRBD2 matching 8 bases. Unmatched junction bases numbered 10, after V lost 5 bases and J lost 5 bases. The CDR3 is 15 residues long. The germline V gene has CDR1 SNHLY and CDR2 FYNNEI.

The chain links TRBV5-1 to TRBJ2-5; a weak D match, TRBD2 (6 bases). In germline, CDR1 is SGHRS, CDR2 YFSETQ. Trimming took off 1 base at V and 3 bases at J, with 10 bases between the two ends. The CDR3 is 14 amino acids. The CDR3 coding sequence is TGCGCCAGCAGCTTGAGGGTAGCGGAAGAGACCCAGTACTTC. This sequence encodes CASSLRVAEETQYF.

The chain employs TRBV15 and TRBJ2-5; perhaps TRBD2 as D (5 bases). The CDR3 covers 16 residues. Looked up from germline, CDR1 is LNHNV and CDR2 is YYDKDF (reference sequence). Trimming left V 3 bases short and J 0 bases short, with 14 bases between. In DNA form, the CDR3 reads TGTGCCACCAGCAGGCAGCCAAGGCGGGACCAAGAGACCCAGTACTTC. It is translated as CATSRQPRRDQETQYF. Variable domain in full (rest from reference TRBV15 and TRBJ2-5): DAMVIQNPRYQVTQFGKPVTLSCSQTLNHNVMYWYQQKSSQAPKLLFHYYDKDFNNEADTPDNFQSRRPNTSFCFLDIRSPGLGDTAMYLCATSRQPRRDQETQYFGPGTRLLVL.

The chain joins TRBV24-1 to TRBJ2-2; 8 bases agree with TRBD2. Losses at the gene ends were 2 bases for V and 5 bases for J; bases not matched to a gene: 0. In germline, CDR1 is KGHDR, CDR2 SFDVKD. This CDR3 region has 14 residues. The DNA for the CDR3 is TGTGCCACCAGTGATTCTAGCGGGACCGGGGAGCTGTTTTTT. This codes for CATSDSSGTGELFF.

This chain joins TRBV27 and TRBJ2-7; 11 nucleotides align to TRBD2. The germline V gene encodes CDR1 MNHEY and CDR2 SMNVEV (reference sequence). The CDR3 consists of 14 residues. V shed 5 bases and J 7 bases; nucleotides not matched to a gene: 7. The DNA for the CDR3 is TGTGCCAGCAGTATTAGCGGGGGGGAAGGGGAGCAGTACTTC. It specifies CASSISGGEGEQYF.

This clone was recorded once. The CDR3 is CASSLAAGPTEAFF. CDR3 bases: TGCGCCAGCAGCTTGGCCGCGGGGCCCACTGAAGCTTTCTTT. V and J are TRBV5-1 and TRBJ1-1, with D maybe TRBD1 (5 bases). V was clipped by 0 bases and J by 4 bases, with 10 bases between them. CDR3 length equals 14 residues. Germline V CDR1 and CDR2: SGHRS, YFSETQ.

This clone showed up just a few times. CDR3 sequence (DNA): TGTGCCAGCAGCCCCCGGGAGGGGAGGAGCACCGGGGAGCTGTTTTTT. This encodes CASSPREGRSTGELFF. The chain uses TRBV11-3 and TRBJ2-2; 8 bases are shared with TRBD2. The germline CDR1 and CDR2 sequences are SGHNT and YENEEA. Trimming took 5 bases from V and 4 from J; bases not matched to a gene: 9. This CDR3 spans 16 amino acids.